The 22 T cell receptor beta chains below all came from one sample that was sequenced in a study of ipilimumab plus nivolumab after autologous stem cell transplantation. Repertoires were generated with immunoSEQ multiplex PCR, while TCRdb's copy carries only in-frame clones and drops some. Counted here are tens of thousands of clones, approximately 86% occurring once; the ten biggest clones make up roughly 2%. The starting material was PBMCs, obtained in a trial of ipilimumab plus nivolumab as post-transplant consolidation. The receptors shown here come from a male donor with diffuse large B-cell lymphoma.

This clone was seen more than once but under ten times. The J gene is TRBJ1-2, the V gene TRBV7-9; 9 bases map to TRBD1. The CDR3 totals 16 residues. Germline CDR1 and CDR2: SEHNR and FQNEAQ (reference sequence). Trimming took 5 bases from V and 6 from J; bases not matched to a gene: 13. In DNA form, the CDR3 reads TGTGCCAGCAGCCCAAAAGGGACAGGGAGGCAAAATGGCTACACCTTC. Translated, it gives CASSPKGTGRQNGYTF.

The chain joins TRBV6-1 to TRBJ1-5; D may be TRBD1 (5 bases). The V gene lost 10 bases and the J gene lost 4 bases, with 17 bases spanning the gap. Germline loops: CDR1 MNHNS, CDR2 SASEGT. The CDR3 sequence is 14 residues long. CDR3 in DNA: TGTGCCATACAAAAGGGGCCTACTAATCAGCCCCAGCATTTT. Translating gives CAIQKGPTNQPQHF.

This clone was picked up one time. V and J are TRBV7-2 and TRBJ2-1, with D tentatively TRBD2 (6 bases). CDR1 is SGHTA, CDR2 FQGNSA, per germline. Trimming took 5 bases from V and 0 from J, leaving 14 bases between them. The CDR3 covers 16 residues. CDR3 residues: CASSRLAGSSYNEQFF. CDR3 coding DNA: TGTGCCAGCAGCCGTCTCGCGGGGAGCTCCTACAATGAGCAGTTCTTC.

The chain uses TRBV5-1 and TRBJ2-5; no firm D call. Germline CDR1 and CDR2: SGHRS and YFSETQ. This CDR3 has 13 residues. Trimming left V 0 bases short and J 5 bases short, with 8 bases between. The CDR3 reads CASSLAGRETQYF. The CDR3 DNA is TGCGCCAGCAGCTTGGCCGGAAGGGAGACCCAGTACTTC. The whole variable domain, remainder taken from reference TRBV5-1 and TRBJ2-5, is KAGVTQTPRYLIKTRGQQVTLSCSPISGHRSVSWYQQTPGQGLQFLFEYFSETQRNKGNFPGRFSGRQFSNSRSEMNVSTLELGDSALYLCASSLAGRETQYFGPGTRLLVL.

The J gene is TRBJ1-2, the V gene TRBV27; D may be TRBD1 (5 bases). CDR1 is MNHEY and CDR2 is SMNVEV in the germline V gene (reference sequence). CDR3 length equals 13 residues. V gave up 6 bases and J gave up 4 bases, with 12 bases separating them. This CDR3 reads CASSPWGGYGYTF. The CDR3 coding sequence is TGTGCCAGCAGCCCCTGGGGCGGCTATGGCTACACCTTC.

The V call is TRBV6-4, the J call TRBJ1-5; 8 positions match TRBD1. Looked up from germline, CDR1 is MRHNA and CDR2 is SNTAGT. After removal of 6 bases from V and 4 bases from J, the junction contained 8 bases not matched to a gene. The CDR3 covers 15 residues. The CDR3 DNA reads TGTGCCAGCAGAAAAGATGGGACAGGTAATCAGCCCCAGCATTTT. Its protein product is CASRKDGTGNQPQHF.

This clone has more than one count but fewer than ten. The V gene is TRBV2, the J gene TRBJ1-1, with D maybe TRBD1 (6 bases). V was shortened by 4 bases and J by 1 base, with 7 bases between the two germline ends. This CDR3 contains 13 residues. Germline V gives CDR1 SNHLY, CDR2 FYNNEI. CDR3 sequence (DNA): TGTGCCAGCAGTGGACAGGAGAACACTGAAGCTTTCTTT. Protein product: CASSGQENTEAFF.

The sample holds one count of this clone. The chain is built from TRBV25-1 and TRBJ1-2; weak D call: TRBD1 (5 bases). Trimming took 6 bases from V and 1 from J, leaving 15 bases between them. The CDR3 has 15 residues. Looked up from germline, CDR1 is MGHDK and CDR2 is SYGVNS. The chain's CDR3 is CASRIDSGINYGYTF. CDR3 sequence (DNA): TGTGCCAGCAGGATCGACAGTGGCATTAACTATGGCTACACCTTC.

Remarks on this clone: Additional DNA sequences in this sample encode the identical CDR3. The rearrangement joins TRBV7-8 to TRBJ2-3; D is unclear. CDR3 size: 13 residues. Trimming cost V 3 bases and J 2 bases, with 6 bases left between them. Germline lookup yields CDR1 SGHVS and CDR2 FQNEAQ. The CDR3 here is CASSLGSTDTQYF. The CDR3, as DNA: TGTGCCAGCAGCTTGGGGTCCACAGATACGCAGTATTTT.

This clone was seen a handful of times. The V and J genes are TRBV11-1 and TRBJ2-7; 10 nucleotides match TRBD1. Germline values: CDR1 SGHAT, CDR2 FQDESV (reference sequence). J lost 5 bases, V lost 5 bases, and 9 bases had no gene match. The CDR3 has 15 residues. CDR3 sequence (DNA): TGTGCCAGCAGCAGGACCGGGACAGGGGTCCACGAGCAGTACTTC. This codes for CASSRTGTGVHEQYF. The full variable domain, its missing parts supplied by reference TRBV11-1 and TRBJ2-7, is EAEVAQSPRYKITEKSQAVAFWCDPISGHATLYWYRQILGQGPELLVQFQDESVVDDSQLPKDRFSAERLKGVDSTLKIQPAELGDSAMYLCASSRTGTGVHEQYFGPGTRLTVT.

The J gene is TRBJ2-7, the V gene TRBV6-6; 11 positions match TRBD1. Per the germline V gene, CDR1 is MNHNY and CDR2 is SVGAGI (reference sequence). This CDR3 is built from 14 residues. V lost 6 bases, J lost 6 bases, and 7 bases stayed unmatched. CDR3 region: CASRKGQGAFEQYF. Written as DNA, the CDR3 is TGTGCCAGCAGGAAAGGACAGGGGGCCTTCGAGCAGTACTTC.

This rearrangement joins TRBV6-1 to TRBJ1-5; perhaps TRBD1 as D (6 bases). With 10 bases removed from V and 0 bases from J, the gap between germline ends came to 16 bases. This CDR3 has 15 residues. Germline CDR1 MNHNS, CDR2 SASEGT. CDR3 in DNA: TGTGCCACCACTCAAGGGGGTAATAGCAATCAGCCCCAGCATTTT. It specifies CATTQGGNSNQPQHF.

As concerns this clone: Likely a read error: the CDR3 ends without its conserved phenylalanine or tryptophan. The chain uses TRBV6-1 and TRBJ1-2; 8 bases match TRBD1. CDR3 length equals 14 residues. CDR1 MNHNS and CDR2 SASEGT come from the germline V gene. The ends lost 4 bases at V and 8 bases at J; junction bases unmatched: 9. CDR3 amino acids: CASSAEDRVSGYTL. DNA for the CDR3: TGTGCCAGCAGTGCGGAGGACAGGGTGAGCGGCTACACCCTC.

The chain carries TRBV7-6 and TRBJ2-2, with D maybe TRBD1 (6 bases). This CDR3 is 15 amino acids long. V shed 3 bases and J shed 5 bases, with 13 bases lying between them. Germline-derived CDR1 and CDR2 are SGHVS and FNYEAQ. The CDR3 here is CASSLTSRGTGELFF. For the CDR3, the DNA is TGTGCCAGCAGCTTGACGTCGAGGGGGACCGGGGAGCTGTTTTTT.

This clone was recorded only once. The V gene is TRBV7-3, the J gene TRBJ2-3, with unresolved D. With 4 bases removed from V and 2 bases from J, the gap between germline ends came to 4 bases. CDR1 and CDR2 (germline): SGHTA, FQGTGA. The CDR3 spans 12 residues. In nucleotides, the CDR3 is TGTGCCAGCAGCTCTTCCACAGATACGCAGTATTTT. It encodes CASSSSTDTQYF.

The chain carries TRBV6-5 and TRBJ1-4, with a possible D match to TRBD1 (5 bases). V was clipped by 1 base and J by 5 bases, with 11 bases between them. The CDR3 is 15 residues long. Germline assignment: CDR1 MNHEY and CDR2 SVGAGI. CDR3 in amino acids: CASSYLKAGNEKLFF. CDR3 in DNA: TGTGCCAGCAGTTACTTGAAGGCAGGGAATGAAAAACTGTTTTTT.

V gene TRBV12-5 combines with J gene TRBJ1-1, with D possibly TRBD1 on 5 matching bases. Germline CDR1 LGHNT, CDR2 FRNRAP. The CDR3 has 14 amino acids. Between the trimmed V and J ends, which lost 6 bases and 7 bases, there was a span of 18 bases. CDR3 residues: CASGSGTSSVEAFF. The CDR3 bases are TGTGCTAGTGGGTCAGGGACGTCGAGTGTTGAAGCTTTCTTT. Combining the CDR3 with reference TRBV12-5 and TRBJ1-1 gives the whole variable domain DARVTQTPRHKVTEMGQEVTMRCQPILGHNTVFWYRQTMMQGLELLAYFRNRAPLDDSGMPKDRFSAEMPDATLATLKIQPSEPRDSAVYFCASGSGTSSVEAFFGQGTRLTVV.

V is TRBV5-6 and J is TRBJ1-3, with D unresolved. Germline CDR1 and CDR2: SGHDT and YYEEEE. Trimming removed 5 bases from V and 0 bases from J, with 9 bases in between. This CDR3 has 14 residues. CDR3 in amino acids: CASSRAGSGNTIYF. The CDR3 region has the DNA TGTGCCAGCAGTCGCGCAGGCTCTGGAAACACCATATATTTT.

The chain joins TRBV4-2 to TRBJ1-1; 7 bases align to TRBD1. Germline lookup yields CDR1 LGHNA and CDR2 YNFKEQ. The V and J ends lost 4 bases and 4 bases, in that order; junction bases with no gene match: 12. The CDR3 covers 16 residues. The DNA of the CDR3 is TGTGCCAGCAGCCCTTCGGACGGCAGGGGGGGCACTGAAGCTTTCTTT. Its protein is CASSPSDGRGGTEAFF.

The CDR3 loop is CASSPMDYYDTQYF. The CDR3 DNA follows: TGCGCCAGCAGCCCAATGGACTACTACGATACGCAGTATTTT. This chain uses TRBV5-1 with TRBJ2-3, with TRBD2 as a possible D gene (6 bases). Between the trimmed V and J ends, which lost 4 bases and 6 bases, there was a span of 15 bases. The CDR3 totals 14 residues. Germline values: CDR1 SGHRS, CDR2 YFSETQ.

The chain uses TRBV15 and TRBJ1-6, with 8 bases lining up with TRBD1. CDR1 is LNHNV, CDR2 YYDKDF, per germline (reference sequence). J was trimmed by 9 bases and V by 0 bases; bases with no gene match: 4. CDR3 length equals 15 residues. CDR3 region: CATSRDQGAASPLHF. CDR3 sequence (DNA): TGTGCCACCAGCAGAGATCAGGGGGCGGCTTCACCCCTCCACTTT.

The rearrangement joins TRBV20-1 to TRBJ2-2, with TRBD2 as a possible D gene (6 bases). CDR3 length: 11 amino acids. The germline gives CDR1 DFQATT, CDR2 SNEGSKA (reference sequence). Trimming pared 6 bases from V and 4 bases from J, leaving 6 bases between. CDR3 sequence (DNA): TGCAGTGCCGGGGGCACCGGGGAGCTGTTTTTT. Its protein is CSAGGTGELFF.